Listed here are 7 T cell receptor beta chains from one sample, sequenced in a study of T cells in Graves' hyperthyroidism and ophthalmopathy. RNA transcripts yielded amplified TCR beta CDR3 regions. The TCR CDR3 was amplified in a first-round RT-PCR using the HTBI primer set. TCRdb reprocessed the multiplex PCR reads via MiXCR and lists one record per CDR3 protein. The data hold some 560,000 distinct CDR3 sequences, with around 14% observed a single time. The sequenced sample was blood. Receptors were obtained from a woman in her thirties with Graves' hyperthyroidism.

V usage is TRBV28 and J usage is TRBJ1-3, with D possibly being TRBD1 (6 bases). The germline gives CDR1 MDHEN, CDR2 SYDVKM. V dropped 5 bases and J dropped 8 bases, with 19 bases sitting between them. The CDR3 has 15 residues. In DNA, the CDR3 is TGTGCCAGCAGTCCCCATCGGACAGCGGATGACACCATATATTTT. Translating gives CASSPHRTADDTIYF.

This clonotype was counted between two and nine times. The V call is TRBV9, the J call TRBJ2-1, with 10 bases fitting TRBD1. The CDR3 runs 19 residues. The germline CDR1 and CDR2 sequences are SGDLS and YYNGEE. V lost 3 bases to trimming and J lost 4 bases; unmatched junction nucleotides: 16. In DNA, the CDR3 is TGTGCCAGCAGCGCAGCCGGGACAGGGGCCCGGCTGGGGTACAATGAGCAGTTCTTC. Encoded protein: CASSAAGTGARLGYNEQFF.

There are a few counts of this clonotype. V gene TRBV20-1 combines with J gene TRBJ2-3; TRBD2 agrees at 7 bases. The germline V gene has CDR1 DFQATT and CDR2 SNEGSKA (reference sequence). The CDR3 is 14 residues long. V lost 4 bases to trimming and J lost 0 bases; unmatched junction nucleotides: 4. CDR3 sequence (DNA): TGCAGTGCTAATGGGGGGGTGAGCACAGATACGCAGTATTTT. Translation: CSANGGVSTDTQYF.

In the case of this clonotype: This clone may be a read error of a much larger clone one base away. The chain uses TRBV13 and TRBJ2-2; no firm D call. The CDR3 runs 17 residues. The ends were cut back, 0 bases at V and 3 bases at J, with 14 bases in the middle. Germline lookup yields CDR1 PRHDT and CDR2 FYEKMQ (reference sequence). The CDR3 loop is CASSLGLRRHDTGELFF. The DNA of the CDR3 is TGTGCCAGCAGCTTAGGCCTCAGGCGGCACGACACCGGGGAGCTGTTTTTT.

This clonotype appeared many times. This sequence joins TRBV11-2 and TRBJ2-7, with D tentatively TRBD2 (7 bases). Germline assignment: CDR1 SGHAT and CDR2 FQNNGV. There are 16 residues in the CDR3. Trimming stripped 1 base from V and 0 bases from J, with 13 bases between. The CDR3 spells CASSLGTGGRSYEQYF. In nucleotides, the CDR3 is TGTGCCAGCAGCTTAGGCACGGGGGGCCGCTCCTACGAGCAGTACTTC.

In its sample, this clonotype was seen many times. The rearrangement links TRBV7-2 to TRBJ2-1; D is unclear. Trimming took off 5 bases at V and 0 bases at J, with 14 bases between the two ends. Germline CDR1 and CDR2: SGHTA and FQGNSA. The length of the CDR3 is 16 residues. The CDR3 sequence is CASSPVGIGSYNEQFF. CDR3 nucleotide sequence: TGTGCCAGCAGCCCCGTAGGGATTGGCTCCTACAATGAGCAGTTCTTC. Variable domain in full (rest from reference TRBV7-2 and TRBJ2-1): GAGVSQSPSNKVTEKGKDVELRCDPISGHTALYWYRQSLGQGLEFLIYFQGNSAPDKSGLPSDRFSAERTGGSVSTLTIQRTQQEDSAVYLCASSPVGIGSYNEQFFGPGTRLTVL.

CDR3 sequence: CASSEMGGGQPQHF. The CDR3 DNA reads TGTGCCAGCAGTGAAATGGGGGGGGGTCAGCCCCAGCATTTT. The genes are TRBV6-1 and TRBJ1-5; a possible D gene is TRBD1 (5 bases). Germline lookup yields CDR1 MNHNS and CDR2 SASEGT. The CDR3 is made up of 14 amino acids. Between the trimmed V and J ends, which lost 2 bases and 6 bases, there was a span of 11 bases.